These 9 T cell receptor beta chains share one sample of origin, sequenced in a study of PD-L1 blockade in urothelial cancer. Profiling relied on immunoSEQ multiplex PCR, and the TCRdb table lists in-frame clones only, not all of them. Of about 40,000 clones detected, around 80% appear once; the ten largest clones hold about 16%. This specimen was PBMCs, taken around atezolizumab (anti-PD-L1) treatment. The receptors stem from a man in his sixties with urothelial cancer.

CDR3 sequence (DNA): TGTGCCAGCAGCCCTGGACAGGGCCCCTCCTACAATGAGCAGTTCTTC. Translated, it gives CASSPGQGPSYNEQFF. This chain joins TRBV5-8 and TRBJ2-1, with TRBD1 matching 8 bases. The CDR3 has 16 residues. The ends lost 4 bases at V and 0 bases at J; junction bases unmatched: 6. The V gene's germline CDR1 is SGHTS and CDR2 YDEGEE.

The rearrangement joins TRBV6-5 to TRBJ1-2, with D perhaps matching TRBD1 (5 bases). Germline V gene sequence: CDR1 MNHEY, CDR2 SVGAGI. The CDR3 consists of 14 residues. V shed 2 bases and J shed 7 bases, with 14 bases lying between them. CDR3 sequence: CASSYVGGSGGYTF. Here the CDR3 DNA reads TGTGCCAGCAGTTACGTCGGGGGGTCCGGTGGCTACACCTTC.

The rearrangement joins TRBV5-5 to TRBJ1-4, with TRBD1 identical over 9 bases. The CDR3 has 14 residues. Trimming at V came to 2 bases and at J to 7 bases, leaving 3 bases not matched to a gene. In germline, CDR1 is SGHKS, CDR2 YYEKEE (reference sequence). The CDR3 spells CASSFGTGSEKLFF. CDR3 sequence (DNA): TGTGCCAGCAGCTTCGGGACAGGGTCTGAAAAACTGTTTTTT.

This clone was recorded once. The chain employs TRBV6-5 and TRBJ2-1; TRBD2 is a possible D gene (5 bases). This CDR3 contains 15 residues. V lost 1 base and J 7 bases, leaving 14 bases between the germline ends. Germline V CDR1 and CDR2: MNHEY, SVGAGI. The CDR3 DNA is TGTGCCAGCAGTTACTGGGGAGTGGGAGTAAATGAGCAGTTCTTC. Translation: CASSYWGVGVNEQFF.

The chain's CDR3 is CASSIFGTGGAGSEAFF. The CDR3 nucleotides are TGTGCCAGTAGTATATTTGGGACAGGGGGCGCGGGGAGTGAAGCTTTCTTT. The rearrangement joins TRBV19 to TRBJ1-1, with 12 bases fitting TRBD1. In germline, CDR1 is LNHDA, CDR2 SQIVND (reference sequence). CDR3 size: 17 residues. After removal of 2 bases from V and 7 bases from J, the junction contained 11 bases not matched to a gene.

This chain uses TRBV28 with TRBJ1-2, with 12 bases lining up with TRBD1. Germline V gene lookup returns CDR1 MDHEN and CDR2 SYDVKM. The J segment lost 4 bases and the V segment lost 6 bases, leaving 12 bases of the junction unmatched. This CDR3 is built from 17 residues. CDR3 loop: CASRSGTGGLISYGYTF. CDR3 DNA sequence: TGTGCCAGCAGGTCCGGGACAGGGGGCCTTATAAGCTATGGCTACACCTTC.

The chain uses TRBV5-1 and TRBJ2-3; 8 bases are shared with TRBD1. This CDR3 is built from 14 residues. V lost 3 bases and J lost 6; bases outside the gene matches: 6. Germline CDR1 is SGHRS and CDR2 is YFSETQ. CDR3: CASSSGQGIDTQYF. CDR3 nucleotide sequence: TGCGCCAGCAGCTCAGGACAGGGTATCGATACGCAGTATTTT.

The CDR3 reads CSVGTSGSETQYF. Written as DNA, the CDR3 is TGCAGCGTTGGGACTAGCGGGAGCGAGACCCAGTACTTC. The chain is built from TRBV29-1 and TRBJ2-5; 13 bases are shared with TRBD2. V shed 4 bases and J 5 bases; nucleotides not matched to a gene: 1. The CDR3 runs to 13 residues. Germline lookup yields CDR1 SQVTM and CDR2 ANQGSEA. Supplemented by reference TRBV29-1 and TRBJ2-5, the full variable domain reads SAVISQKPSRDICQRGTSLTIQCQVDSQVTMMFWYRQQPGQSLTLIATANQGSEATYESGFVIDKFPISRPNLTFSTLTVSNMSPEDSSIYLCSVGTSGSETQYFGPGTRLLVL.

The chain joins TRBV28 to TRBJ1-2; 8 bases are shared with TRBD1. CDR1 and CDR2 (germline): MDHEN, SYDVKM. Losses at the gene ends were 6 bases for V and 2 bases for J; bases not matched to a gene: 8. This CDR3 comprises 15 residues. CDR3 coding DNA: TGTGCCAGCAGAACTGGACAGGGTGGGAACTATGGCTACACCTTC. It encodes CASRTGQGGNYGYTF.